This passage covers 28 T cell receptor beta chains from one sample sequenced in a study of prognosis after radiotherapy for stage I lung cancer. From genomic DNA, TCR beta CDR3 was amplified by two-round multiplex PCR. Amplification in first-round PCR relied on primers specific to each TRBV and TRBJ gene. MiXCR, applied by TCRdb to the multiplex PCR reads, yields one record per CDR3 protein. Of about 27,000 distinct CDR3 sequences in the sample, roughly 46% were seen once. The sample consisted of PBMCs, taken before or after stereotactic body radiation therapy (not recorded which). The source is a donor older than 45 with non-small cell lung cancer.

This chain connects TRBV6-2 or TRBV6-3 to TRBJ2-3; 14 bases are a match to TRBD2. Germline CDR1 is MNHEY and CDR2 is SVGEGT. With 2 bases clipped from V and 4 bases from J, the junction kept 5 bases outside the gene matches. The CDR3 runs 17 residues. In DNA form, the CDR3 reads TGTGCCAGCAGTTACCCCGGGACTAGCGGGGGTCCAGATACGCAGTATTTT. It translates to CASSYPGTSGGPDTQYF.

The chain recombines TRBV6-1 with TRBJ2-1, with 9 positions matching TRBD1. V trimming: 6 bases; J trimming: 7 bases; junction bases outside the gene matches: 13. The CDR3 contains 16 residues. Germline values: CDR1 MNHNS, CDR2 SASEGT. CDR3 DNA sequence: TGTGCCAGCAGCCCCATCCCCGGACAGGGGCGGAATGAGCAGTTCTTC. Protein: CASSPIPGQGRNEQFF.

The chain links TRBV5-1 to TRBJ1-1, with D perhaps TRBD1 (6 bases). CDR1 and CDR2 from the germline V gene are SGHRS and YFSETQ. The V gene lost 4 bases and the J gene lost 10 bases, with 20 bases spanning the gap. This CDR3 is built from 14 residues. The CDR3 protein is CASSRGRGAVGAFF. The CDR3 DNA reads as TGCGCCAGCAGCAGGGGACGGGGGGCGGTGGGAGCTTTCTTT.

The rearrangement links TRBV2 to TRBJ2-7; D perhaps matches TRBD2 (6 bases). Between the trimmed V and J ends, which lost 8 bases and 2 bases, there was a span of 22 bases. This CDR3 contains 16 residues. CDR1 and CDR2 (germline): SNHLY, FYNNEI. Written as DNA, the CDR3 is TGTGCCAGCTTCGGACCACGGGACTCCCCCCCCTACGAGCAGTACTTC. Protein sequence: CASFGPRDSPPYEQYF.

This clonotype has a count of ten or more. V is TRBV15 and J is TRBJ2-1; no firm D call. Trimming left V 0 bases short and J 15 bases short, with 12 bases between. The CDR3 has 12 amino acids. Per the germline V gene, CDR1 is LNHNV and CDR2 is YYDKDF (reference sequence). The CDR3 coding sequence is TGTGCCACCAGCAGAGACGAGAGATGGCTGTTCTTC. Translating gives CATSRDERWLFF.

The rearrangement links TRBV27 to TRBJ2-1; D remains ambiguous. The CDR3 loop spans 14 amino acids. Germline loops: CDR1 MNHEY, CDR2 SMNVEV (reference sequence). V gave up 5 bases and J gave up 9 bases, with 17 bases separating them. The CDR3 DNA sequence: TGTGCCAGCAGTCCTCAGGTGTTCATGATTGAGCAGTTCTTC. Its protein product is CASSPQVFMIEQFF.

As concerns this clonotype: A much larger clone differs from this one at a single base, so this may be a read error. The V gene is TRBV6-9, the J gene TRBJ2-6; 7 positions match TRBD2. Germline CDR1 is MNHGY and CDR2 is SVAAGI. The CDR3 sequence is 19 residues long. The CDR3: CASSYFLAATSSGAKVLTF. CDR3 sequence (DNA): TGTGCCAGCAGTTACTTCCTAGCGGCCACGAGCTCTGGGGCCAAAGTCCTGACTTTC.

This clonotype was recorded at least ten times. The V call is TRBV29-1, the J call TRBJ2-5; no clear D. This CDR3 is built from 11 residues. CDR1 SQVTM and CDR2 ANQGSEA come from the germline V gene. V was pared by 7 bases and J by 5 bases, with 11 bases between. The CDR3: CSATPGETQYF. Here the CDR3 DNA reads TGCAGCGCGACCCCGGGTGAGACCCAGTACTTC.

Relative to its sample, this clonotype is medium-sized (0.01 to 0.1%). This CDR3 reads CASSLSSSAGGNTIYF. The CDR3 DNA reads as TGTGCCAGCAGTCTCTCCTCAAGCGCTGGAGGAAACACCATATATTTT. V is TRBV27 and J is TRBJ1-3; no clear D. The CDR3 has 16 residues. Per the germline V gene, CDR1 is MNHEY and CDR2 is SMNVEV (reference sequence). V lost 5 bases and J 4 bases, leaving 18 bases between the germline ends.

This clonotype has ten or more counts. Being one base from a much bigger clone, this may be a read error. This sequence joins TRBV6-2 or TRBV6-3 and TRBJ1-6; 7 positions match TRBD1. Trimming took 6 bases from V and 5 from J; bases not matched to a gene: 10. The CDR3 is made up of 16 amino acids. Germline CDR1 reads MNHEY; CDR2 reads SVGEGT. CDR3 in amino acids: CASRLETGTDNSPLHF. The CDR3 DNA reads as TGTGCCAGCAGACTCGAGACAGGGACGGATAATTCACCCCTCCACTTT.

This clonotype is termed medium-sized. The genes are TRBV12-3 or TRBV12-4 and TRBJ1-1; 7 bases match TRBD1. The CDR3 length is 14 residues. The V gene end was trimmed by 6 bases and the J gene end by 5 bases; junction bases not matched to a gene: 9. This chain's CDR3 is CASRRNRGRTEAFF. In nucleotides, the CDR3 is TGTGCCAGCAGACGTAACAGGGGTAGGACTGAAGCTTTCTTT.

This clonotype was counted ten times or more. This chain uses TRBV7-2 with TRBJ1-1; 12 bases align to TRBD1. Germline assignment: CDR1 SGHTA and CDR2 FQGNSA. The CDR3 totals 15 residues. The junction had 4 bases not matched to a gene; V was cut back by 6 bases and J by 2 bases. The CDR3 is CASRGTGGINTEAFF. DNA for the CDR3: TGTGCCAGCAGAGGGACAGGGGGCATAAACACTGAAGCTTTCTTT.

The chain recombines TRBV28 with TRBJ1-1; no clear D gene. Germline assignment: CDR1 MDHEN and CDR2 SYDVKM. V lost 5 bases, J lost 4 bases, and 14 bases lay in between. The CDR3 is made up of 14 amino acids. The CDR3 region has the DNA TGTGCCAGCAGTCCCGGTTCGGAGAGCACTGAAGCTTTCTTT. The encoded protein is CASSPGSESTEAFF.

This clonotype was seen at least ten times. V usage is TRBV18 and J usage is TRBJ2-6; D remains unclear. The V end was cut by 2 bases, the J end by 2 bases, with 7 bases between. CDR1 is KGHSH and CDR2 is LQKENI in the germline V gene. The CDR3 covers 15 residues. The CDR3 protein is CASSPASAGANVLTF. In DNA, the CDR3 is TGTGCCAGCTCACCAGCGAGTGCTGGGGCCAACGTCCTGACTTTC.

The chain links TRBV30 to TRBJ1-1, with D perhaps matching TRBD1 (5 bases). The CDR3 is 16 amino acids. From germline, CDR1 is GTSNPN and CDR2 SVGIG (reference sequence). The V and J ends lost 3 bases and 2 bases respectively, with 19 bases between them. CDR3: CAWRGRRVFHNTEAFF. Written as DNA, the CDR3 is TGTGCCTGGAGGGGACGACGGGTGTTCCATAACACTGAAGCTTTCTTT.

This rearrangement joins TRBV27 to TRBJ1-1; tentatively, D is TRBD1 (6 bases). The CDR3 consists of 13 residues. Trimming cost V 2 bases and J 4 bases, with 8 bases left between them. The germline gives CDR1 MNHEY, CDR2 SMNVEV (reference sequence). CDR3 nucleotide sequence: TGTGCCAGCAGTTTAGGGGGGCTCACTGAAGCTTTCTTT. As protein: CASSLGGLTEAFF.

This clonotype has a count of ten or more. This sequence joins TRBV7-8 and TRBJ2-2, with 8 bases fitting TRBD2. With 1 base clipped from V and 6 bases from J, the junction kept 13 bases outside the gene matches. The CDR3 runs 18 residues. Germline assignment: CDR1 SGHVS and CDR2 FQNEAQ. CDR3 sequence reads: CASSLGSSGTSVAGELFF. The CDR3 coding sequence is TGTGCCAGCAGCTTAGGTTCCTCCGGGACTAGTGTGGCCGGGGAGCTGTTTTTT.

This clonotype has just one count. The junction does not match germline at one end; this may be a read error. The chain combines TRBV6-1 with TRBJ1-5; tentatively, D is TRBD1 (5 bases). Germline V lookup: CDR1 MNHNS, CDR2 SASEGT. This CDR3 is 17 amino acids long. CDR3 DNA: TGTGCCAGCAGGGGGGAAAGACAGAATCTTAGCAATCAGCCCCAGAATTTT. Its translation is CASRGERQNLSNQPQNF.

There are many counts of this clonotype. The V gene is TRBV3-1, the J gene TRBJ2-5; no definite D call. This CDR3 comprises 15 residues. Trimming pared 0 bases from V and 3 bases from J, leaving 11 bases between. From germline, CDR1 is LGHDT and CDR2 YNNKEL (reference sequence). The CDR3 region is CASSQELMQKETQYF. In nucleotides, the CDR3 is TGTGCCAGCAGCCAAGAATTAATGCAGAAAGAGACCCAGTACTTC.

CDR3 in amino acids: CASSGTGQGAHEQYF. DNA for the CDR3: TGCGCCAGCAGCGGTACGGGACAGGGGGCTCACGAGCAGTACTTC. The chain has TRBV5-1 and TRBJ2-7; 12 bases match TRBD1. This CDR3 comprises 15 residues. Germline CDR1 reads SGHRS; CDR2 reads YFSETQ. The ends lost 4 bases at V and 5 bases at J; junction bases unmatched: 7.

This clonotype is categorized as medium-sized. The DNA for the CDR3 is TGTGCCAGCAGTTTATCGGTCTCCAGGGATGGGTCACCCCTCCACTTT. This gives the protein CASSLSVSRDGSPLHF. The rearrangement links TRBV27 to TRBJ1-6, with D perhaps TRBD1 (5 bases). Germline lookup yields CDR1 MNHEY and CDR2 SMNVEV (reference sequence). Trimming shortened V by 0 bases and J by 10 bases, and 16 bases separated the two germline ends. CDR3 length: 16 amino acids.

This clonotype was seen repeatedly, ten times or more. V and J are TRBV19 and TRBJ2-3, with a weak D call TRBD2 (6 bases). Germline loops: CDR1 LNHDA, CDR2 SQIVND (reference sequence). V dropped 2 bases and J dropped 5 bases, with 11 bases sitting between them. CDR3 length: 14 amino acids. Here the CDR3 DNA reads TGTGCCAGTAGTATACGGGAGAATCAAGATACGCAGTATTTT. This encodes CASSIRENQDTQYF.

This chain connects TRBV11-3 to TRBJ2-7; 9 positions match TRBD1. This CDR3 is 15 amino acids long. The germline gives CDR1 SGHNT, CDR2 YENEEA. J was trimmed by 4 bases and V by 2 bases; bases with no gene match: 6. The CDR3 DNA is TGTGCCAGCAGCTTACCGGGACAGGGACGATACGAGCAGTACTTC. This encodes CASSLPGQGRYEQYF.

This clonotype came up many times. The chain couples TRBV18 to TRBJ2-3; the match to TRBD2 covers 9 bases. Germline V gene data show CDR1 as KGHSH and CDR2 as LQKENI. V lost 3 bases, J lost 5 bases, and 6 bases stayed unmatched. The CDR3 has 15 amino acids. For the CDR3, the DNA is TGTGCCAGCTCACCTCGCGGGGGGGACGAAGATACGCAGTATTTT. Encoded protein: CASSPRGGDEDTQYF.

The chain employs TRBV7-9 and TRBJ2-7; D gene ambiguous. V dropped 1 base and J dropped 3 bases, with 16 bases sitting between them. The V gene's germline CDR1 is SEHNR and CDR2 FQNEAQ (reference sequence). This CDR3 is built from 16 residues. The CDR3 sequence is CASSLGARLVYYEQYF. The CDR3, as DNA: TGTGCCAGCAGCTTAGGTGCACGGCTAGTATACTACGAGCAGTACTTC.

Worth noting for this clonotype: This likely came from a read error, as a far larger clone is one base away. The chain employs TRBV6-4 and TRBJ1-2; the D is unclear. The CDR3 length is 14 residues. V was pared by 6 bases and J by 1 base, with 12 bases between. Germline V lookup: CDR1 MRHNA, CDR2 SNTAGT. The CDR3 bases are TGTGCCAGCAGGGAGGTACAGATTAACTATGGCTACACCTTC. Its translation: CASREVQINYGYTF.

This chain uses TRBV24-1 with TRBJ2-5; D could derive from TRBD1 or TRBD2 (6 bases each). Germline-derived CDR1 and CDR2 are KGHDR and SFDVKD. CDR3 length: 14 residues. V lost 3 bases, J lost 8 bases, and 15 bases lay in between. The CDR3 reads CATSDKVQGGTQYF. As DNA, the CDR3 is TGTGCCACCAGTGATAAGGTACAGGGAGGTACCCAGTACTTC.

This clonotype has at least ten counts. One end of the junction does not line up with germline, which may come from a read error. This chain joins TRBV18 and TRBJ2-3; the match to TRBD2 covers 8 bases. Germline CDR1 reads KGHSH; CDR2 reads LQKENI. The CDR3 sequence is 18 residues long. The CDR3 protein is CASSTVQGIRGGTDTQYF. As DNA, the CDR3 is TGTGCCAGCTCTACCGTTCAAGGCATCCGGGGGGGCACGGATACGCAGTATTTT.